The entry that follows covers one TCR beta chain sequence. What it binds is not known. The CDR3 has 15 residues. Per germline, CDR1 SQVTM and CDR2 ANQGSEA. V was pared by 7 bases and J by 5 bases, with 24 bases between. This record comes from a study of T cells in Graves' hyperthyroidism and ophthalmopathy. A patient was excluded if there was uncontrolled infection, other autoimmune disease, pregnancy or lactation. Clinical symptoms, serum thyroxine, TRAb, thyroid ultrasound and orbital computed tomography established diagnosis. Study-wide findings and caveats: The model identified upcoming ophthalmopathy a median approximately 6.5 months ahead of onset. Blood also carried most thyroid clonotypes expanded above 0.001.

Amplified regions were TCR beta CDR3 sequences from RNA transcripts. In the first-round RT-PCR of the TCR CDR3, the HTBI primer set was used. TCRdb reprocessed the multiplex PCR reads via MiXCR and lists one record per CDR3 protein. In the table there are 500,000 to 600,000 distinct CDR3 sequences, roughly 45% of which are singletons. This chain connects TRBV29-1 to TRBJ2-7; a possible D gene is TRBD2 (8 bases). Input material: peripheral blood or thyroid tissue (not recorded which). The sequence was obtained from an adult woman with Graves' disease, either hyperthyroidism or ophthalmopathy (not recorded which). The CDR3 DNA reads TGCAGCGCGGGGGGGGAGACAGGGAGGATTAACGAGCAGTACTTC. Its protein is CSAGGETGRINEQYF.